These 21 T cell receptor beta chains were all obtained from the same sample, sequenced in a study of T cells of healthy individuals. TCRdb analysed the 5' RACE reads with MiXCR anew, one entry per CDR3 protein. The data show around 100,000 distinct CDR3 sequences, about 16% seen once. Receptors were obtained from a human donor in good health.

The CDR3 here is CASSSSGGSYEQYF. The CDR3 DNA reads as TGTGCCAGCAGCTCAAGCGGGGGATCCTACGAGCAGTACTTC. The rearrangement joins TRBV7-3 to TRBJ2-7; 8 nucleotides align to TRBD2. The CDR3 is 14 amino acids. Looked up from germline, CDR1 is SGHTA and CDR2 is FQGTGA. V gave up 4 bases and J gave up 1 base; unmatched junction bases: 3.

This clonotype was seen a handful of times. The rearrangement links TRBV20-1 to TRBJ1-5; the D gene is possibly TRBD1 (5 bases). The V gene lost 2 bases and the J gene lost 6 bases, with 20 bases spanning the gap. CDR1 and CDR2 from the germline V gene are DFQATT and SNEGSKA (reference sequence). CDR3 size: 16 residues. Here the CDR3 reads CSARSGTPKDSQPQHF. DNA of the CDR3: TGCAGTGCTAGATCTGGGACCCCAAAAGACAGTCAGCCCCAGCATTTT.

This clonotype was counted a few times. The J gene is TRBJ2-3, the V gene TRBV7-8; D is unresolved. The CDR3 runs 15 residues. V dropped 5 bases and J dropped 2 bases, with 14 bases sitting between them. The V gene's germline CDR1 is SGHVS and CDR2 FQNEAQ. In DNA form, the CDR3 reads TGTGCCAGCAGCCCCTACAGTCTGGACACAGATACGCAGTATTTT. Translating gives CASSPYSLDTDTQYF.

The table lists this clonotype with a few counts. The chain links TRBV6-5 to TRBJ1-1, with D unresolved. V lost 2 bases to trimming and J lost 8 bases, with 12 bases between them. The length of the CDR3 is 13 residues. Germline V gene sequence: CDR1 MNHEY, CDR2 SVGAGI. The CDR3 nucleotides read TGTGCCAGCAGTTACCTTGACACCGAAGAAGCTTTCTTT. This sequence encodes CASSYLDTEEAFF.

This clonotype has only a few counts. This sequence joins TRBV11-2 and TRBJ2-3; unclear D gene. Trimming shortened V by 5 bases and J by 4 bases, and 22 bases separated the two germline ends. Germline loops: CDR1 SGHAT, CDR2 FQNNGV. This CDR3 contains 17 residues. The CDR3 DNA sequence: TGTGCCAGCAGCCCAGACGGGTCACTACCGGTGGCAGATACGCAGTATTTT. Translating it yields CASSPDGSLPVADTQYF. Variable domain in full (rest from reference TRBV11-2 and TRBJ2-3): EAGVAQSPRYKIIEKRQSVAFWCNPISGHATLYWYQQILGQGPKLLIQFQNNGVVDDSQLPKDRFSAERLKGVDSTLKIQPAKLEDSAVYLCASSPDGSLPVADTQYFGPGTRLTVL.

In its sample, this clonotype was seen a few times. V usage is TRBV20-1 and J usage is TRBJ2-5; 7 bases match TRBD1. CDR1 and CDR2 from the germline V gene are DFQATT and SNEGSKA (reference sequence). The CDR3 runs 13 residues. V trimming: 5 bases; J trimming: 2 bases; junction bases outside the gene matches: 5. CDR3 loop: CSASVTGQETQYF. CDR3 bases: TGCAGTGCTTCAGTGACAGGGCAAGAGACCCAGTACTTC.

The J gene is TRBJ2-7, the V gene TRBV3-1, with D possibly being TRBD2 (5 bases). The germline V and J ends were trimmed by 3 bases and 2 bases, with 5 bases remaining between them. Germline CDR1 and CDR2: LGHDT and YNNKEL (reference sequence). This CDR3 has 12 residues. Here the CDR3 reads CASSQGAYEQYF. The CDR3 region has the DNA TGTGCCAGCAGCCAGGGAGCCTACGAGCAGTACTTC.

This clonotype has at least ten counts. The J gene is TRBJ2-7, the V gene TRBV11-2; D unclear. Germline CDR1 is SGHAT and CDR2 is FQNNGV. The ends were cut back, 8 bases at V and 8 bases at J, with 19 bases in the middle. There are 13 residues in the CDR3. CDR3 sequence (DNA): TGTGCCAGCTGCCAGGCTGGGAAAGAAAAGCAGTACTTC. Translated, it gives CASCQAGKEKQYF.

The V call is TRBV3-2, the J call TRBJ2-5. TRBV3-2 is classified as a pseudogene. The CDR3 is 13 residues long. The DNA of the CDR3 is TGTGCCAGCAGCCGCCCAGCACAAGAGACCCAGTACTTC. Amino acids: CASSRPAQETQYF.

The genes are TRBV7-9 and TRBJ1-2, with TRBD1 matching over 11 bases. The CDR3 loop spans 15 amino acids. Germline V gene data show CDR1 as SEHNR and CDR2 as FQNEAQ (reference sequence). V lost 3 bases, J lost 4 bases, and 4 bases stayed unmatched. The CDR3 protein is CASSFAGTGGYGYTF. The CDR3 coding sequence is TGTGCCAGCAGCTTTGCCGGGACAGGGGGCTATGGCTACACCTTC.

This clonotype was found a few times. The chain combines TRBV12-3 or TRBV12-4 with TRBJ2-7; D is tentatively TRBD1 or TRBD2 (6 bases each). This CDR3 spans 11 amino acids. V dropped 5 bases and J dropped 6 bases, with 8 bases sitting between them. The DNA for the CDR3 is TGTGCCAGCAGTAAGGGGGGCGAGCAGTACTTC. This encodes CASSKGGEQYF.

The chain employs TRBV12-3 or TRBV12-4 and TRBJ2-3, with 7 nucleotides matching TRBD2. The CDR3 totals 13 residues. The trim removed 8 bases at V and 4 bases at J, leaving 6 bases unmatched. CDR3 nucleotides: TGTGCCAGCGGGGGGGAGTTATCAGATACGCAGTATTTT. As protein: CASGGELSDTQYF.

The gene calls are TRBV7-3 and TRBJ1-1; no clear D. The ends were cut back, 0 bases at V and 11 bases at J, with 13 bases in the middle. This CDR3 region has 13 residues. CDR1 and CDR2 (germline): SGHTA, FQGTGA. CDR3 bases: TGTGCCAGCAGCTTAACATTTACTAGTGTTGCTTTCTTT. Its protein is CASSLTFTSVAFF.

Here the CDR3 reads CASSDRQPGDEKLFF. The CDR3 DNA follows: TGCGCCAGCAGTGACCGACAGCCGGGAGATGAAAAACTGTTTTTT. V is TRBV10-2 and J is TRBJ1-4; a weak D match, TRBD1 (5 bases). The CDR3 is 15 amino acids. Germline V CDR1 and CDR2: WSHSY, SAAADI. The V end lost 3 bases, the J end lost 6 bases, and 14 bases lay between the germline ends.

There are a few counts of this clonotype. As DNA, the CDR3 is TGCGCCAGCAGCCCAGGGGGCGCCTACAATGAGCAGTTCTTC. Translated, it gives CASSPGGAYNEQFF. This chain joins TRBV5-1 and TRBJ2-1, with 8 bases fitting TRBD1. V was pared by 4 bases and J by 2 bases, with 2 bases of the junction left unmatched. CDR3 length equals 14 residues. Germline assignment: CDR1 SGHRS and CDR2 YFSETQ.

This clonotype came up a few times. The chain employs TRBV10-3 and TRBJ2-7; D is perhaps TRBD1 (7 bases). The CDR3 is 14 residues long. The V gene lost 4 bases and the J gene lost 0 bases, with 10 bases spanning the gap. Germline CDR1 and CDR2: ENHRY and SYGVKD. The CDR3 region has the DNA TGTGCCATCAGTGGGGGGGACAGCTCCTACGAGCAGTACTTC. Translating gives CAISGGDSSYEQYF.

The rearrangement uses TRBV5-6 and TRBJ2-7; D gene uncertain. The germline V gene encodes CDR1 SGHDT and CDR2 YYEEEE. The CDR3 sequence is 14 residues long. V lost 2 bases and J 3 bases, leaving 12 bases between the germline ends. The CDR3: CASSFWSDNYEQYF. The CDR3 bases are TGTGCCAGCAGCTTTTGGTCCGACAACTACGAGCAGTACTTC.

This clonotype occurred many times. The gene calls are TRBV14 and TRBJ2-7; no clear D gene. The CDR3 is 14 amino acids. V dropped 1 base and J dropped 3 bases, with 10 bases sitting between them. Per the germline V gene, CDR1 is SGHDN and CDR2 is FVKESK. In DNA, the CDR3 is TGTGCCAGCAGCCAAGGGGCGACCTACTACGAGCAGTACTTC. Translating it yields CASSQGATYYEQYF.

This clonotype showed up many times. This rearrangement joins TRBV20-1 to TRBJ2-1, with 14 positions matching TRBD2. Unmatched junction bases numbered 9, after V lost 4 bases and J lost 10 bases. The CDR3 extends over 15 amino acids. Per the germline V gene, CDR1 is DFQATT and CDR2 is SNEGSKA (reference sequence). This CDR3 reads CSATYRTSGRKEQFF. Written as DNA, the CDR3 is TGCAGTGCTACCTACCGGACTAGCGGGAGGAAGGAGCAGTTCTTC.

V usage is TRBV5-1 and J usage is TRBJ2-3; D may be TRBD2 (5 bases). From germline, CDR1 is SGHRS and CDR2 YFSETQ. V dropped 2 bases and J dropped 2 bases, with 9 bases sitting between them. The CDR3 contains 14 residues. DNA of the CDR3: TGCGCCAGCAGCTTAGAGCGGACCACAGATACGCAGTATTTT. This sequence encodes CASSLERTTDTQYF.

This clonotype has only a few counts. The genes are TRBV18 and TRBJ2-1; tentative D call: TRBD1 (5 bases). The V gene lost 3 bases and the J gene lost 10 bases, with 7 bases spanning the gap. From germline, CDR1 is KGHSH and CDR2 LQKENI. The CDR3 has 11 residues. The CDR3 DNA reads TGTGCCAGCTCACCGGGGCTAGAGCAGTTCTTC. This gives the protein CASSPGLEQFF.